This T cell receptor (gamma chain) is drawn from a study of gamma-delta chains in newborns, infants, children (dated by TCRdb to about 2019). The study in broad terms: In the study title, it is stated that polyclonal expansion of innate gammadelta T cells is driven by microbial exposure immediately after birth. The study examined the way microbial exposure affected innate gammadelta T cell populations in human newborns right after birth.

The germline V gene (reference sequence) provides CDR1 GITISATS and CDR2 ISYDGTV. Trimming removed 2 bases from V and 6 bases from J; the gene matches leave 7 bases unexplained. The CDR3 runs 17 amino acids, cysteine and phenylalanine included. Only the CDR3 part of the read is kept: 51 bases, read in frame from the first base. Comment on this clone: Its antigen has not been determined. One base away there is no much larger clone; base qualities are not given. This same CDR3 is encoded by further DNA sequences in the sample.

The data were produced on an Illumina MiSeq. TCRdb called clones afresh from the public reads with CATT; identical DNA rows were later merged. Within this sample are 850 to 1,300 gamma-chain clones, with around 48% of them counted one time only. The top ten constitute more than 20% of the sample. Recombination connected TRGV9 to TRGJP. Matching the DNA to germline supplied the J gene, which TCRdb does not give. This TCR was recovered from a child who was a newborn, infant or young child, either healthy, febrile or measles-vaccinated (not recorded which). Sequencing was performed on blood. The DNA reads TGTGCCTTGTGGGAGGCGAGGGGAGAGTTGGGCAAAAAAATCAAGGTATTT. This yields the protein CALWEARGELGKKIKVF.